The source of this T cell receptor (beta chain) is a study of blood T cells in healthy people across ages. Study conclusions and caveats: CMV status of donors was not determined, possibly confounding expanded clonotype changes.

This CDR3 is built from 13 residues. Trimming removed 7 bases at V and 4 bases at J, with 13 bases between. The germline CDR1 and CDR2 sequences are SNHLY and FYNNEI. This clonotype was seen a handful of times. As yet, its antigen is unknown. A second PCR of 7 to 11 cycles used a sample-barcoded 5' primer and a J-beta primer mix. From the 5' RACE reads, TCRdb called clonotypes with MiXCR, one entry per CDR3 protein. The sample records roughly 700,000 distinct CDR3 sequences, around 45% being singletons. Sequencing was carried out using blood. This clonotype was obtained from a woman aged 55-69 years in good health. This rearrangement joins TRBV2 to TRBJ1-2; the D gene is possibly TRBD1 (6 bases). The CDR3 region is CASKQGISYGYTF. DNA for the CDR3: TGTGCCAGCAAACAGGGAATTAGCTATGGCTACACCTTC. The variable domain in full, with the rest retrieved from reference TRBV2 and TRBJ1-2, is EPEVTQTPSHQVTQMGQEVILRCVPISNHLYFYWYRQILGQKVEFLVSFYNNEISEKSEIFDDQFSVERPDGSNFTLKIRSTKLEDSAMYFCASKQGISYGYTFGSGTRLTVV.